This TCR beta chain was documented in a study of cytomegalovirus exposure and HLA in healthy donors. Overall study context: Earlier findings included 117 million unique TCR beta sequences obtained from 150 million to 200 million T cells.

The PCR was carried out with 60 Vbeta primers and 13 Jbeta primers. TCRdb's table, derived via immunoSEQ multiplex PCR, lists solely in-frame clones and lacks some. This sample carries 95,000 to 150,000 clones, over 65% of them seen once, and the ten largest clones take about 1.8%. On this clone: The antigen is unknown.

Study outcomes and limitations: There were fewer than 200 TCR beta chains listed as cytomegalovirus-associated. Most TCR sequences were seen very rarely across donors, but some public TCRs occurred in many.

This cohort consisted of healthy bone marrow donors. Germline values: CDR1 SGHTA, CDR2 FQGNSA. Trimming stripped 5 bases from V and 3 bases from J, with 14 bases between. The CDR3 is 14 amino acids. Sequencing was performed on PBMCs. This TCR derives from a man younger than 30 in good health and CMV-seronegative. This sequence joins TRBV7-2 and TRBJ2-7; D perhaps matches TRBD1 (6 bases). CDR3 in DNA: TGTGCCAGCAGCCTAGGGACATCGATCTACGAGCAGTACTTC. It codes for CASSLGTSIYEQYF.